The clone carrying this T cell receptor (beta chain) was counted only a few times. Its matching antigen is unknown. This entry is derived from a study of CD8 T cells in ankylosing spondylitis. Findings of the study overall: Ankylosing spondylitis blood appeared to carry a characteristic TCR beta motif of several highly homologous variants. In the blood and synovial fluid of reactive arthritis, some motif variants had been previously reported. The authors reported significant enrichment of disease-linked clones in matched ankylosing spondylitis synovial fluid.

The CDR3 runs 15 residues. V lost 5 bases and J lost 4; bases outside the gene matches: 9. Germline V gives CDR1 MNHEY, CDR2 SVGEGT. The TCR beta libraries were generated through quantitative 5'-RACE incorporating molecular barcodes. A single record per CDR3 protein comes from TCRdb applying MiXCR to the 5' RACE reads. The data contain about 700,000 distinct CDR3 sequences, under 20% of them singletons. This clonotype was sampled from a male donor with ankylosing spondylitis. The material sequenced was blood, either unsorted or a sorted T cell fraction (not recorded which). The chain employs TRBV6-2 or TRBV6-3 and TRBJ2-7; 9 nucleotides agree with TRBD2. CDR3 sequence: CASSISSGVPYEQYF. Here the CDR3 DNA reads TGTGCCAGCAGTATTTCTAGCGGGGTGCCGTACGAGCAGTACTTC.